This entry features one T cell receptor (beta chain) sequence. This specimen belongs to a study of blood T cell repertoires in COVID-19. Study-level information: Sources were T cells, B-cell-depleted T cells, or PBMCs; the material itself was cDNA or gDNA.

As originally analysed: Estimated nucleated cell counts came from reference gene primer amplification. TCRdb's copy holds only in-frame clones and misses some; the assay was immunoSEQ multiplex PCR. The V and J calls and clone size are taken from that table; D and trimming were inferred from the DNA. This table has around 220,000 clones, around 87% appearing once. The V and J ends lost 3 bases and 3 bases, in that order; junction bases with no gene match: 2. There are 14 residues in the CDR3. CDR1 is MNHEY and CDR2 is SVGAGI in the germline V gene. This chain uses TRBV6-5 with TRBJ2-3, with TRBD2 matching 8 bases. The origin of this receptor is a woman aged 45-59 years with COVID-19, enrolled during active disease. Material: peripheral blood. CDR3 amino acids: CASSYSGETDTQYF. The CDR3 region has the DNA TGTGCCAGCAGTTATAGCGGGGAGACAGATACGCAGTATTTT.